Each of the 2 T cell receptor beta chains below was sequenced from the same sample in a study of OX40 agonist ivuxolimab in advanced cancers. Measured with immunoSEQ multiplex PCR; TCRdb has only the in-frame clones, and not every one. This table has tens of thousands of clones, 75% to 90% appearing once. The sequencing used CD4+ or CD8+ T cells sorted from blood, collected in a trial of the OX40 agonist ivuxolimab. Receptors were obtained from an adult with an advanced solid tumor such as melanoma, head and neck, liver or kidney cancer.

The V gene is TRBV4-1, the J gene TRBJ2-7; D remains ambiguous. Trimming shortened V by 0 bases and J by 1 base, and 7 bases separated the two germline ends. In germline, CDR1 is MGHRA, CDR2 YSYEKL. The CDR3 has 14 amino acids. The CDR3 nucleotides are TGCGCCAGCAGCCAAGAGCTCACATCCTACGAGCAGTACTTC. Translating gives CASSQELTSYEQYF.

The chain is built from TRBV27 and TRBJ1-3; 7 bases map to TRBD1. The V gene end was trimmed by 8 bases and the J gene end by 2 bases; junction bases not matched to a gene: 9. This CDR3 comprises 15 residues. The germline gives CDR1 MNHEY, CDR2 SMNVEV (reference sequence). CDR3 sequence: CASALDRAPGNTIYF. In DNA, the CDR3 is TGTGCCAGCGCATTAGACAGGGCCCCTGGAAACACCATATATTTT.